Reported below is one T cell receptor beta chain. Antigen specificity is unknown. Whole blood was used without fractionation, so all unsorted peripheral T cells were included. Germline CDR1 reads LNHDA; CDR2 reads SQIVND (reference sequence). The length of the CDR3 is 16 residues. The V and J ends lost 4 bases and 0 bases respectively, with 13 bases between them. The data were taken from a study of HIV-infected patients and healthy controls. Overall study findings and caveats: HIV+ repertoires were severely depleted of MAIT alpha-chain CDR3s, unlike healthy controls. HIV-associated CDR3 frequencies dropped significantly during therapy; CMV-associated ones, mostly rising, changed nonsignificantly.

Reverse transcription used 450 to 550 ng RNA and constant-region primers for alpha and beta. Separate chain-specific third strand synthesis with multiplexing indices produced the alpha and beta libraries. The library got P5 and P7 elements plus a second index, then a roughly 22-cycle PCR. In TCRdb, the 5' RACE reads were re-called with MiXCR into one record per CDR3 protein. The profile shows 13,000 or so distinct CDR3 sequences, about a tenth of them singletons. The rearrangement joins TRBV19 to TRBJ1-5; perhaps TRBD1 as D (6 bases). The sequenced material came from blood. This receptor was obtained from an adult in good health. The CDR3 bases are TGTGCCAGTAGTACCGCGGGACAAAATAGCAATCAGCCCCAGCATTTT. This encodes CASSTAGQNSNQPQHF.